This TCR beta chain was captured in a study of shared clonotypes between healthy human individuals. Study summary: The study enrolled a couple of women and three men aged 18 to 49.

The length of the CDR3 is 14 residues. Germline CDR1 is SNHLY and CDR2 is FYNNEI. Trimming removed 6 bases from V and 6 bases from J; junction bases left unmatched: 8. In the original analysis: Filtering of immunoSEQ junctional sequences could not match full-length read filtering. Clones were sequenced by immunoSEQ multiplex PCR, and TCRdb holds only the in-frame ones, with some missing. V and J calls and clone size are those listed in that table; D and trimming were worked out from the DNA. The table includes roughly 490,000 clones, over 65% detected once. The sample consisted of PBMCs. The chain combines TRBV2 with TRBJ2-5, with 9 bases matching TRBD1. The source is a middle-aged woman in good health. Some clones in this sample may be carry-over from other donors' samples. The DNA for the CDR3 is TGTGCCAGCAGATCGGGACAGGGTGTTAAGACCCAGTACTTC. Translating it yields CASRSGQGVKTQYF.